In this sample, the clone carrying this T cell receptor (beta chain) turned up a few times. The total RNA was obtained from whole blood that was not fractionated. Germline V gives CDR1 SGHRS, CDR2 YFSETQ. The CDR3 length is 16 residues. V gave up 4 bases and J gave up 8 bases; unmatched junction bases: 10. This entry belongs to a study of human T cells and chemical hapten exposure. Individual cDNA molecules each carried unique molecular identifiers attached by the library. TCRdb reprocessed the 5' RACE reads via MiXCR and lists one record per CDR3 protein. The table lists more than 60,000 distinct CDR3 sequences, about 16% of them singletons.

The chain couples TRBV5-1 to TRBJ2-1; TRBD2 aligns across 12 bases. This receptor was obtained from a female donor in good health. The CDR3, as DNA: TGCGCCAGCAGCCCCAACAGACTAGCGGGGGTGGATGAGCAGTTCTTC. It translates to CASSPNRLAGVDEQFF. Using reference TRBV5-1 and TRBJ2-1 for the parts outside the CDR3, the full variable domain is KAGVTQTPRYLIKTRGQQVTLSCSPISGHRSVSWYQQTPGQGLQFLFEYFSETQRNKGNFPGRFSGRQFSNSRSEMNVSTLELGDSALYLCASSPNRLAGVDEQFFGPGTRLTVL.